This T cell receptor beta chain was documented in a study of radiation and T cells in renal cell carcinoma. The CDR3 sequence is 14 residues long. Germline CDR1 reads MGHRA; CDR2 reads YSYEKL. V lost 3 bases to trimming and J lost 5 bases, with 10 bases between them. Time point in this sample: blood 2 weeks post-SBRT. The treatment is: 15 Gy SBRT to primary tumor, nephrectomy 4 weeks later. The table came from immunoSEQ multiplex PCR; TCRdb's copy has only in-frame clones and leaves some out. The table includes roughly 140,000 clones, roughly 86% detected once. This clonotype originated in a woman aged 50 to 65 with renal cell carcinoma. The V and J genes are TRBV4-1 and TRBJ1-4; no firm D call. Sample: blood, taken from a patient whose treatment included radiotherapy and nephrectomy. CDR3 bases: TGCGCCAGCAGCCAGGTTCGGCGGAATGAAAAACTGTTTTTT. The encoded protein is CASSQVRRNEKLFF.